The source of this T cell receptor beta chain is a study of cytomegalovirus exposure and HLA in healthy donors. The study's findings and limits: First-cohort TCR clusters tended to co-occur in the 120 or so validation repertoires, a later analysis found. For most TCR sequences rarity was the rule, although some public TCRs occurred in many donors. The study flagged around 160 TCR beta chains as cytomegalovirus-associated.

The CDR3 contains 14 residues. V was cut by 0 bases and J by 2 bases, with 8 bases left in between. Germline CDR1 is SGHRS and CDR2 is YFSETQ. This clone has just one count. As yet, its antigen is unknown. Repertoires were generated with immunoSEQ multiplex PCR, while TCRdb's copy carries only in-frame clones and drops some. The sample lists about 120,000 clones, nearly 90% occurring once. Material: PBMCs. This receptor was obtained from a young woman in good health and CMV-seronegative. The chain links TRBV5-1 to TRBJ1-2; maybe TRBD1 (5 bases). The CDR3 nucleotides read TGCGCCAGCAGCTTGGCCGACAGCAACTATGGCTACACCTTC. This encodes CASSLADSNYGYTF.